This TCR beta chain was sequenced in a study of blood T cell repertoires in COVID-19. Trimming pared 2 bases from V and 5 bases from J, leaving 19 bases between. CDR1 and CDR2 (germline): SGHRS, YFSETQ. The CDR3 covers 16 residues. Residents of around 24 US areas, aged roughly 18 to 89 years, made up the participants. Original handling: How many nucleated cells were present was estimated from reference gene primer amplification. TCRdb's table, derived via immunoSEQ multiplex PCR, lists solely in-frame clones and lacks some. V, J and clone size are taken as reported in that table, and D and trimming were inferred from the DNA itself. The sample has some 300,000 clones, 90% seen once.

The chain uses TRBV5-1 and TRBJ1-2; D is possibly TRBD1 (6 bases). The sample consisted of PBMCs or T cells enriched from blood (not recorded which). This TCR derives from a woman between 18 and 29 years old with acute COVID-19. The CDR3 sequence is CASSFIPHRDGYGYTF. In DNA form, the CDR3 reads TGCGCCAGCAGCTTCATCCCCCACAGGGATGGGTATGGCTACACCTTC. The variable domain in full, with the rest retrieved from reference TRBV5-1 and TRBJ1-2, is KAGVTQTPRYLIKTRGQQVTLSCSPISGHRSVSWYQQTPGQGLQFLFEYFSETQRNKGNFPGRFSGRQFSNSRSEMNVSTLELGDSALYLCASSFIPHRDGYGYTFGSGTRLTVV.